The sequence of this T cell receptor beta chain was determined in a study of T cell changes during pregnancy in multiple sclerosis. Germline V gene lookup returns CDR1 MNHEY and CDR2 SVGAGI. The V and J ends lost 2 bases and 4 bases respectively, with 11 bases between them. This CDR3 contains 14 residues. Produced via immunoSEQ multiplex PCR; TCRdb's table is partial and in-frame only. Of 30,000 or so clones listed, 70% to 90% are singletons. This clonotype was sampled from a female donor with multiple sclerosis, enrolled in a pregnancy study. The sequencing here drew on CD8+ T cells from peripheral blood mononuclear cells, taken in the third trimester of pregnancy. This chain links TRBV6-5 with TRBJ1-2, with D possibly TRBD1 on 5 matching bases. CDR3 protein: CASSYGGTGYGYTF. DNA of the CDR3: TGTGCCAGCAGTTACGGGGGGACTGGCTATGGCTACACCTTC.